This T cell receptor beta chain stems from a study of T cells in Graves' hyperthyroidism and ophthalmopathy. When ophthalmopathy did not progress within 18 months, Graves' hyperthyroidism was considered stable. Out of approximately 10 ml of fresh peripheral blood came the PBMCs. CDR1 and CDR2 from the germline V gene are SGHTA and FQGNSA. The CDR3 runs to 14 residues. With 5 bases clipped from V and 5 bases from J, the junction kept 5 bases outside the gene matches. Study findings and constraints: Ophthalmopathy onset followed model prediction by a median approximately seven months. Blood also contained most expanded thyroid clonotypes above 0.001.

Authors of the study amplified TCR beta CDR3 regions from RNA transcripts. First-round RT-PCR targeting the TCR CDR3 was performed with the HTBI primer set. TCRdb used MiXCR to reprocess the multiplex PCR reads, holding one entry per CDR3 protein. The data contain about 500,000 distinct CDR3 sequences, 16% of them singletons. The table lists this clonotype with many counts. Its target is unknown. Material: blood. This rearrangement joins TRBV7-2 to TRBJ2-7, with 11 nucleotides matching TRBD2. The receptor comes from a woman younger than 30 with Graves' hyperthyroidism. The CDR3 protein is CASSPTSGDDEQYF. The DNA of the CDR3 is TGTGCCAGCAGCCCGACTAGCGGGGACGACGAGCAGTACTTC.